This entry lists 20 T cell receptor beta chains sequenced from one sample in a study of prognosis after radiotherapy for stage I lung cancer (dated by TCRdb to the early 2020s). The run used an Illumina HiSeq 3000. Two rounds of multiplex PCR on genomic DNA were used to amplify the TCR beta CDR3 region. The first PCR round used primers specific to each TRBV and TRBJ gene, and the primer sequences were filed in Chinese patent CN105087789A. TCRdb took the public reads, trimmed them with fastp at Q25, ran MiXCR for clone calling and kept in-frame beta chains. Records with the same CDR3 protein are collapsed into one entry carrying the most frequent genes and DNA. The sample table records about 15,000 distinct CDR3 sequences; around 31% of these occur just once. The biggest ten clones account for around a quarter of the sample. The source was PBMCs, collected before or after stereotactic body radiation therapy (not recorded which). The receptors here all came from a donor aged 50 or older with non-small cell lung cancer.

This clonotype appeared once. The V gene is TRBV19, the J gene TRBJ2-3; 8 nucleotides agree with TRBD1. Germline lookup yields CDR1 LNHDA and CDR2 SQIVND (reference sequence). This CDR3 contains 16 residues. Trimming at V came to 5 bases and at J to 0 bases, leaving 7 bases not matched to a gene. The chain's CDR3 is CASSGQGWTSTDTQYF. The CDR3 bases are TGTGCCAGTAGTGGACAGGGTTGGACTAGCACAGATACGCAGTATTTT. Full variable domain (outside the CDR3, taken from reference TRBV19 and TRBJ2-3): DGGITQSPKYLFRKEGQNVTLSCEQNLNHDAMYWYRQDPGQGLRLIYYSQIVNDFQKGDIAEGYSVSREKKESFPLTVTSAQKNPTAFYLCASSGQGWTSTDTQYFGPGTRLTVL.

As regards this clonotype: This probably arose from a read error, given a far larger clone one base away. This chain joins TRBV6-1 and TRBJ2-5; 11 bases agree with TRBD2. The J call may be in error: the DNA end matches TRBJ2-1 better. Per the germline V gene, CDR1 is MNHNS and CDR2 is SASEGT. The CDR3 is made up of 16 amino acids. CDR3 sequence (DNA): TGTGCCAGCAGACCCATTTCCGGGACTAGCGGCAATGAGCAGTTCTTC. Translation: CASRPISGTSGNEQFF.

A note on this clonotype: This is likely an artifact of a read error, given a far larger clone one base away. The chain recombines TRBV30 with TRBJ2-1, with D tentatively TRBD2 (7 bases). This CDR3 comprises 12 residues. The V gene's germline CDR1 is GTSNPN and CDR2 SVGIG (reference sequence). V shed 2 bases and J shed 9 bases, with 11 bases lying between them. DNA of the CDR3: TGTGCCTGGAGTTTGGGGGGGCGTGAGCAGTTCTTC. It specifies CAWSLGGREQFF.

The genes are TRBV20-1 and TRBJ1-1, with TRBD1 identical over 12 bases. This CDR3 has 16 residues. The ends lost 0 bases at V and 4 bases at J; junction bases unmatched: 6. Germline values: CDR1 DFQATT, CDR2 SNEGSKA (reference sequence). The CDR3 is CSAREGTGGLATEAFF. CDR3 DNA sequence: TGCAGTGCTAGAGAGGGGACAGGGGGCCTTGCCACTGAAGCTTTCTTT.

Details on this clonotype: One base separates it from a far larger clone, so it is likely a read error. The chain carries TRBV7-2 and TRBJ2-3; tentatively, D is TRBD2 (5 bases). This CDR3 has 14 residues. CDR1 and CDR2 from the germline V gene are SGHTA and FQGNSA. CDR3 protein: CASSPHSSRDTQYF. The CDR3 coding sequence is TGTGCCAGCAGCCCCCATTCTAGCAGAGATACGCAGTATTTT.

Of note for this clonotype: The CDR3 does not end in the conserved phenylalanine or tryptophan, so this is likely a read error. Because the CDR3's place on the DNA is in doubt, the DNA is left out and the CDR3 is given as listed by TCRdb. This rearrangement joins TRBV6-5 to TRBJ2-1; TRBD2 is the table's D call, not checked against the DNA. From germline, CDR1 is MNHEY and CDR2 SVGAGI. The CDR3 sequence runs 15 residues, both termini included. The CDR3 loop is CASSLEASGYNEKFL.

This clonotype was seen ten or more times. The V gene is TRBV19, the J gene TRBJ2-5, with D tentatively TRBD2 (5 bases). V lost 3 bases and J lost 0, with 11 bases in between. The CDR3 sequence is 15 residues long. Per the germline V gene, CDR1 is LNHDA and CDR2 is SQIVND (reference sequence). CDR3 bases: TGTGCCAGTAGTATTTCGGGATGGAACCAAGAGACCCAGTACTTC. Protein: CASSISGWNQETQYF.

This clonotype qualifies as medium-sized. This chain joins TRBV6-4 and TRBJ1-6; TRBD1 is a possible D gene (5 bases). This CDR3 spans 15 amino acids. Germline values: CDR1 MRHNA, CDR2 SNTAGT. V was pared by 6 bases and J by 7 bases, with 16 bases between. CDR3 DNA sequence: TGTGCCAGCAGCCAAGGGACGGAGAACAATTCACCCCTCCACTTT. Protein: CASSQGTENNSPLHF.

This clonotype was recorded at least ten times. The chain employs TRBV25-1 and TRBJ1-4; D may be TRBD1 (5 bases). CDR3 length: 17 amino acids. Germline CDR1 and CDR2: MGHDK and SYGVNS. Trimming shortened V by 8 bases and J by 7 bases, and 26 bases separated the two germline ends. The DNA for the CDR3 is TGTGCCAGCGGGGATCCCCAACCGGACACAAGAAGTGAAAAACTGTTTTTT. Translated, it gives CASGDPQPDTRSEKLFF.

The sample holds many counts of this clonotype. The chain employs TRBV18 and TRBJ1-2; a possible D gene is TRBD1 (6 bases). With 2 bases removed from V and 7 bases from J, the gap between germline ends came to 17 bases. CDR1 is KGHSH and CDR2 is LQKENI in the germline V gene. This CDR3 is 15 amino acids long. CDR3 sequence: CASSPSPGVISGYTF. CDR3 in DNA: TGTGCCAGCTCACCATCGCCAGGGGTCATTAGTGGCTACACCTTC.

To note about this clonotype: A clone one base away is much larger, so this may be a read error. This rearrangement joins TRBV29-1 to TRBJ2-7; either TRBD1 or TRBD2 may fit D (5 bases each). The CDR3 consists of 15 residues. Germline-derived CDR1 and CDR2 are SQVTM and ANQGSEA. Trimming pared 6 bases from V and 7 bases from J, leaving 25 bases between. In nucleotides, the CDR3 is TGCAGCGTCGGGGCGGCCATGACCTTCGCGAGAGAGCAGTACTTC. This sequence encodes CSVGAAMTFAREQYF.

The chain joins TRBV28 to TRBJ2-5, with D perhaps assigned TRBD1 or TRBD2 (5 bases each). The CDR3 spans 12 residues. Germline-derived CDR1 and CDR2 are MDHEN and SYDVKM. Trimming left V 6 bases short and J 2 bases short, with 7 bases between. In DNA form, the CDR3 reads TGTGCCAGCAGCGAGGGGCAAGAGACCCAGTACTTC. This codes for CASSEGQETQYF.

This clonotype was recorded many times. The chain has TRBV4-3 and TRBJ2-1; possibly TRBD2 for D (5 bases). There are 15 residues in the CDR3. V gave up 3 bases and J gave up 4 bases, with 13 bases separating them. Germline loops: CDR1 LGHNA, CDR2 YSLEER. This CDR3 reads CASSQDFSTYNEQFF. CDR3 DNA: TGCGCCAGCAGCCAGGACTTTTCCACATACAATGAGCAGTTCTTC.

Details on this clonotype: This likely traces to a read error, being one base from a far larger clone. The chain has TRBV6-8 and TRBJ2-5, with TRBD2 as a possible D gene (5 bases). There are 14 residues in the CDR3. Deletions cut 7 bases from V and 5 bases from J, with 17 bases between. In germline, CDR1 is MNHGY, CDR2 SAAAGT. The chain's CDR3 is CASKPLARVETQYF. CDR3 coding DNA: TGTGCCAGCAAACCATTGGCGCGGGTCGAGACCCAGTACTTC.

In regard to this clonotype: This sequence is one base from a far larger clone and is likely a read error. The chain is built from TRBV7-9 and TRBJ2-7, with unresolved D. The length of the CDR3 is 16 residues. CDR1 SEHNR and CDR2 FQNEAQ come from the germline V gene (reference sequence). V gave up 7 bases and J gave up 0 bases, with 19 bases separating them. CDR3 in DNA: TGTGCCAGCACAATTGTGGTGACTCAAACCTCCTACGAGCAGTACTTC. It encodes CASTIVVTQTSYEQYF.

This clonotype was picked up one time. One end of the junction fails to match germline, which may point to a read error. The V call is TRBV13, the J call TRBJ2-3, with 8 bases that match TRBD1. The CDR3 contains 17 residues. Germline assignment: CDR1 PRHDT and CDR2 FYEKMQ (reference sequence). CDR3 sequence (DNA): TGCTCCAGCAGCTCTTCCGGGACAGGCTCGCTCGGAGATACGCAGTATTTT. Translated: CSSSSSGTGSLGDTQYF.

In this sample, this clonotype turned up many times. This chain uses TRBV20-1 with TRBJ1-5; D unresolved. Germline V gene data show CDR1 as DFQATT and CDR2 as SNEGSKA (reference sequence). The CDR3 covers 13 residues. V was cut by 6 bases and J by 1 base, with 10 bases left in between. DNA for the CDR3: TGCAGTGCCACAAAAGACAGCAATCAGCCCCAGCATTTT. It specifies CSATKDSNQPQHF.

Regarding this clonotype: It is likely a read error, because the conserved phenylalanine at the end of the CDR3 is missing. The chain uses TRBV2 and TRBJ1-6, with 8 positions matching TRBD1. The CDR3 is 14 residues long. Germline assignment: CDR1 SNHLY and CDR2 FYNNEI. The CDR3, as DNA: TGTGCCAGCAGGACAGGGGCGTCGAATTCACCACTCCACTCT. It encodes CASRTGASNSPLHS.

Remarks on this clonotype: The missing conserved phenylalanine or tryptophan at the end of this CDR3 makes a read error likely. For the CDR3, the DNA is TGTGCCAGCAGTGTTTTGTCGGCAGAGCGCTACGAGCAGTACTTA. It translates to CASSVLSAERYEQYL. The chain recombines TRBV6-1 with TRBJ2-7; no clear D gene. The CDR3 sequence is 15 residues long. V was clipped by 4 bases and J by 3 bases, with 16 bases between them. CDR1 MNHNS and CDR2 SASEGT come from the germline V gene.

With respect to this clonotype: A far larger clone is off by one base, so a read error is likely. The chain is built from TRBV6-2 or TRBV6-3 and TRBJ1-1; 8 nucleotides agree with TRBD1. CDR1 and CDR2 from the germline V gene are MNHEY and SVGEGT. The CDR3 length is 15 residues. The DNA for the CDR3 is TGTGCCAGCAGTTACCGGGGACAGGTGAAAACTGAAGCTTTCTTT. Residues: CASSYRGQVKTEAFF.